This entry lists 24 T cell receptor beta chains sequenced from one sample in a study of blood T cell repertoires in COVID-19. Libraries were prepared by immunoSEQ multiplex PCR; TCRdb keeps only in-frame clonotypes and omits some of them. The sample has about 220,000 clones, roughly 90% seen once. The sample taken for sequencing was PBMCs or T cells enriched from blood (not recorded which). All receptors derive from a young man who had been exposed to COVID-19.

In this sample, this clone turned up a few times. The chain has TRBV9 and TRBJ2-7; D unresolved. This CDR3 has 13 amino acids. Trimming cost V 0 bases and J 5 bases, with 9 bases left between them. Germline loops: CDR1 SGDLS, CDR2 YYNGEE. Written as DNA, the CDR3 is TGTGCCAGCAGCGTAGCTCCCAGTCACGAGCAGTACTTC. It translates to CASSVAPSHEQYF.

The genes are TRBV5-5 and TRBJ2-5; 8 bases agree with TRBD1. Germline CDR1 reads SGHKS; CDR2 reads YYEKEE (reference sequence). CDR3 length: 14 residues. Germline trimming cut 4 bases from V and 5 bases from J; bases unmatched to any gene: 7. Written as DNA, the CDR3 is TGTGCCAGCAGCCCGGGACAGGATTACGAGACCCAGTACTTC. It encodes CASSPGQDYETQYF.

This chain uses TRBV9 with TRBJ1-2; D gene uncertain. V gave up 4 bases and J gave up 8 bases, with 15 bases separating them. The CDR3 loop spans 13 amino acids. Germline V gene lookup returns CDR1 SGDLS and CDR2 YYNGEE. The DNA of the CDR3 is TGTGCCAGCAGCCCCCGGGAGGCTAGCGGCTACACCTTC. Translation gives CASSPREASGYTF. The variable domain in full, completed from reference TRBV9 and TRBJ1-2, reads DSGVTQTPKHLITATGQRVTLRCSPRSGDLSVYWYQQSLDQGLQFLIQYYNGEERAKGNILERFSAQQFPDLHSELNLSSLELGDSALYFCASSPREASGYTFGSGTRLTVV.

V and J are TRBV4-1 and TRBJ1-5; weak D call: TRBD1 (6 bases). The CDR3 extends over 12 amino acids. V was cut by 8 bases and J by 3 bases, with 8 bases left in between. CDR1 and CDR2 (germline): MGHRA, YSYEKL. This CDR3 reads CASGDTNQPQHF. The CDR3 DNA reads TGCGCCAGCGGGGACACCAATCAGCCCCAGCATTTT.

The V call is TRBV2, the J call TRBJ2-1, with a tentative D call TRBD2 (6 bases). V was shortened by 4 bases and J by 4 bases, with 17 bases between the two germline ends. This CDR3 is built from 16 residues. Germline CDR1 reads SNHLY; CDR2 reads FYNNEI. The CDR3 DNA reads as TGTGCCAGCAGTGGTGCGACCGGGGGACTGTACAATGAGCAGTTCTTC. It is translated as CASSGATGGLYNEQFF.

This chain connects TRBV27 to TRBJ1-5; 7 bases fit TRBD1. With 5 bases clipped from V and 3 bases from J, the junction kept 7 bases outside the gene matches. CDR1 and CDR2 (germline): MNHEY, SMNVEV (reference sequence). The CDR3 runs to 15 residues. As DNA, the CDR3 is TGTGCCAGCAGTCAAGACAGGGAAAACAATCAGCCCCAGCATTTT. It translates to CASSQDRENNQPQHF.

The J gene is TRBJ1-3, the V gene TRBV5-4; possible D gene TRBD1, 5 bases. The CDR3 consists of 15 residues. Germline V gene lookup returns CDR1 SGHNT and CDR2 YYREEE (reference sequence). The V and J ends lost 4 bases and 0 bases respectively, with 11 bases between them. The CDR3 DNA follows: TGTGCCAGCAGCATGGACACTACCTCTGGAAACACCATATATTTT. This translates into CASSMDTTSGNTIYF. The full variable domain, with the rest looked up from reference TRBV5-4 and TRBJ1-3, is ETGVTQSPTHLIKTRGQQVTLRCSSQSGHNTVSWYQQALGQGPQFIFQYYREEENGRGNFPPRFSGLQFPNYSSELNVNALELDDSALYLCASSMDTTSGNTIYFGEGSWLTVV.

This CDR3 is CASRPGGTTDEQFF. CDR3 coding DNA: TGTGCCAGCAGGCCGGGGGGCACCACGGATGAGCAGTTCTTC. The chain employs TRBV6-5 and TRBJ2-1; tentatively, D is TRBD2 (7 bases). CDR1 is MNHEY and CDR2 is SVGAGI in the germline V gene. V was clipped by 6 bases and J by 8 bases, with 17 bases between them. This CDR3 spans 14 amino acids.

This rearrangement joins TRBV6-1 to TRBJ2-1; the match to TRBD1 covers 9 bases. CDR1 is MNHNS, CDR2 SASEGT, per germline. With V trimmed by 2 bases and J by 3 bases, 8 bases remained unmatched. CDR3 size: 17 residues. CDR3 nucleotides: TGTGCCAGCAGTGAAACCTCACAGGGGGCATTCTACAATGAGCAGTTCTTC. This translates into CASSETSQGAFYNEQFF.

The rearrangement uses TRBV4-1 and TRBJ2-7; TRBD1 is a possible D gene (6 bases). Germline V lookup: CDR1 MGHRA, CDR2 YSYEKL. The CDR3 sequence is 12 residues long. Trimming removed 2 bases from V and 6 bases from J, with 8 bases in between. CDR3 loop: CASSQRGGEQYF. The CDR3 bases are TGCGCCAGCAGCCAACGAGGGGGCGAGCAGTACTTC.

The chain is built from TRBV5-5 and TRBJ1-2; 10 nucleotides align to TRBD1. V dropped 3 bases and J dropped 5; count of bases not matched to a gene: 13. The length of the CDR3 is 17 residues. Germline V CDR1 and CDR2: SGHKS, YYEKEE (reference sequence). The CDR3 loop reads CASSSPGQGLAHYGYTF. Here the CDR3 DNA reads TGTGCCAGCAGCTCACCGGGACAGGGGTTGGCCCATTATGGCTACACCTTC.

V usage is TRBV18 and J usage is TRBJ1-3; D call uncertain. The CDR3 has 11 residues. Deletions cut 5 bases from V and 5 bases from J, with 4 bases between. Germline V lookup: CDR1 KGHSH, CDR2 LQKENI. CDR3 coding DNA: TGTGCCAGCTCAAACAGAAACACCATATATTTT. Protein sequence: CASSNRNTIYF.

The genes are TRBV25-1 and TRBJ1-6; no clear D gene. Deletions cut 2 bases from V and 5 bases from J, with 13 bases between. This CDR3 spans 16 amino acids. The germline V gene encodes CDR1 MGHDK and CDR2 SYGVNS. The CDR3 region has the DNA TGTGCCAGCAGTGAAGTGGCCCTCGGGAATAATTCACCCCTCCACTTT. This codes for CASSEVALGNNSPLHF. Full variable domain (outside the CDR3, taken from reference TRBV25-1 and TRBJ1-6): EADIYQTPRYLVIGTGKKITLECSQTMGHDKMYWYQQDPGMELHLIHYSYGVNSTEKGDLSSESTVSRIRTEHFPLTLESARPSHTSQYLCASSEVALGNNSPLHFGNGTRLTVT.

V is TRBV9 and J is TRBJ2-1; 8 nucleotides match TRBD1. Germline V gene data show CDR1 as SGDLS and CDR2 as YYNGEE. This CDR3 contains 16 residues. The ends lost 2 bases at V and 4 bases at J; junction bases unmatched: 8. DNA for the CDR3: TGTGCCAGCAGCGTGAGCCCGAACAGGGGGTACAATGAGCAGTTCTTC. It codes for CASSVSPNRGYNEQFF.

The table lists this clone with a count of one. The chain joins TRBV7-2 to TRBJ1-2, with D possibly being TRBD1 (5 bases). V was cut by 5 bases and J by 3 bases, with 13 bases left in between. The CDR3 consists of 14 residues. The germline V gene encodes CDR1 SGHTA and CDR2 FQGNSA. CDR3 coding DNA: TGTGCCAGCAGCCGCGCGGGGGTAGACTATGGCTACACCTTC. Amino acids: CASSRAGVDYGYTF. The complete variable domain, with remaining parts taken from reference TRBV7-2 and TRBJ1-2, reads GAGVSQSPSNKVTEKGKDVELRCDPISGHTALYWYRQSLGQGLEFLIYFQGNSAPDKSGLPSDRFSAERTGGSVSTLTIQRTQQEDSAVYLCASSRAGVDYGYTFGSGTRLTVV.

The rearrangement links TRBV19 to TRBJ2-3; D perhaps matches TRBD1 (5 bases). CDR1 and CDR2 (germline): LNHDA, SQIVND (reference sequence). There are 14 residues in the CDR3. V shed 5 bases and J shed 10 bases, with 19 bases lying between them. CDR3 protein: CASSPMGLEWPQYF. As DNA, the CDR3 is TGTGCCAGTAGTCCGATGGGGCTAGAGTGGCCGCAGTATTTT.

V usage is TRBV21-1 and J usage is TRBJ1-1; the table's D call of TRBD1 was not tested on the DNA. TRBV21-1 is labeled a pseudogene. The CDR3 sequence is 14 residues long. CDR3 sequence: CASTHRQGRTEAFF. In DNA form, the CDR3 reads TGTGCCAGCACCCATCGACAGGGGCGGACTGAAGCTTTCTTT.

The rearrangement links TRBV30 to TRBJ2-3; 13 bases align to TRBD2. CDR3 size: 14 residues. V lost 4 bases to trimming and J lost 5 bases; unmatched junction nucleotides: 3. CDR1 and CDR2 (germline): GTSNPN, SVGIG (reference sequence). The CDR3 coding sequence is TGTGCCTGGATGGGACTAGCGGGGAGAGATACGCAGTATTTT. Translation gives CAWMGLAGRDTQYF.

The sample holds one count of this clone. CDR3 nucleotides: TGTGCCAGCAGCCAAGATGATGGAGGGGTCTCCTACGAGCAGTACTTC. It translates to CASSQDDGGVSYEQYF. The genes are TRBV4-2 and TRBJ2-7; D perhaps matches TRBD2 (6 bases). Germline CDR1 LGHNA, CDR2 YNFKEQ. The V end lost 0 bases, the J end lost 0 bases, and 12 bases lay between the germline ends. This CDR3 region has 16 residues.

The chain's CDR3 is CASSPTSGGQETQYF. The CDR3 region has the DNA TGCGCCAGCAGCCCTACTAGCGGGGGACAAGAGACCCAGTACTTC. The chain carries TRBV5-1 and TRBJ2-5, with 11 bases that match TRBD2. The CDR3 is 15 residues long. The junction had 4 bases not matched to a gene; V was cut back by 4 bases and J by 2 bases. Germline CDR1 is SGHRS and CDR2 is YFSETQ. The full variable domain, in which reference TRBV5-1 and TRBJ2-5 provide the parts outside the CDR3, is KAGVTQTPRYLIKTRGQQVTLSCSPISGHRSVSWYQQTPGQGLQFLFEYFSETQRNKGNFPGRFSGRQFSNSRSEMNVSTLELGDSALYLCASSPTSGGQETQYFGPGTRLLVL.

This clone came up many times. The sample carries other DNA sequences with the same CDR3. This chain joins TRBV5-6 and TRBJ2-1; TRBD2 is a possible D gene (7 bases). The V gene lost 4 bases and the J gene lost 4 bases, with 18 bases spanning the gap. The CDR3 runs 16 residues. Germline CDR1 and CDR2: SGHDT and YYEEEE. The CDR3 DNA sequence: TGTGCCAGCAGCCCCATAGGCGGGGGCCTTTACAATGAGCAGTTCTTC. Translation gives CASSPIGGGLYNEQFF.

The chain combines TRBV29-1 with TRBJ2-4, with 9 bases fitting TRBD1. The CDR3 is 11 amino acids. Unmatched junction bases numbered 1, after V lost 7 bases and J lost 6 bases. From germline, CDR1 is SQVTM and CDR2 ANQGSEA. CDR3 sequence: CSAGQGNIQYF. DNA for the CDR3: TGCAGCGCGGGACAGGGAAACATTCAGTACTTC.

Notes on this clone: Germline is not matched at one junction end, which may reflect a read error. CDR3 sequence (DNA): TGTGCCTGGAGTAAGACAGGGCCCCACTTC. It specifies CAWSKTGPHF. This chain uses TRBV30 with TRBJ1-2, with 7 nucleotides matching TRBD1. The CDR3 is 10 amino acids. CDR1 is GTSNPN, CDR2 SVGIG, per germline (reference sequence).

This chain joins TRBV12-3 or TRBV12-4 and TRBJ1-5; maybe TRBD1 (5 bases). V was cut by 4 bases and J by 6 bases, with 10 bases left in between. The length of the CDR3 is 13 residues. In DNA, the CDR3 is TGTGCCAGCAGTTCCTTCCAGGGTCAGCCCCAGCATTTT. Protein: CASSSFQGQPQHF.